The 20 T cell receptor beta chains presented below share a single source sample, sequenced in a study of blood T cell repertoires in COVID-19. The protocol was immunoSEQ multiplex PCR, while the TCRdb copy is restricted to in-frame clones and leaves out a portion. Altogether about 49,000 clones are present, about three quarters being singletons, with the ten largest covering around 42%. Sequencing was carried out using peripheral blood. These receptors were collected from a man between 65 and 85 years old with active or convalescent COVID-19.

V and J are TRBV7-3 and TRBJ2-3; 9 bases are shared with TRBD2. The CDR3 sequence is 16 residues long. Per germline, CDR1 SGHTA and CDR2 FQGTGA. V dropped 0 bases and J dropped 5; count of bases not matched to a gene: 6. The CDR3 bases are TGTGCCAGCAGCTTAACCGCTAGCGGGGTTGGAGATACGCAGTATTTT. Its protein product is CASSLTASGVGDTQYF.

The V call is TRBV5-1, the J call TRBJ1-2; 8 positions agree with TRBD1. Germline V lookup: CDR1 SGHRS, CDR2 YFSETQ. Trimming took 4 bases from V and 8 from J; bases not matched to a gene: 7. The CDR3 is made up of 13 amino acids. As DNA, the CDR3 is TGCGCCAGCAGCCTGGGACAGGCTGACGGCTACACCTTC. It yields the protein CASSLGQADGYTF.

This clone was detected once. The CDR3 nucleotides are TGTGCCAGCGGTACTCACACTGAAGCTTTCTTT. Translating gives CASGTHTEAFF. The chain uses TRBV7-2 and TRBJ1-1; D gene ambiguous. The CDR3 covers 11 residues. Trimming left V 8 bases short and J 3 bases short, with 7 bases between. CDR1 is SGHTA, CDR2 FQGNSA, per germline.

This clone was detected a few times. CDR3 DNA: TGTGCCAGCACCTCAGGGGCGGGGGGCCCCACAGATACGCAGTATTTT. Its protein is CASTSGAGGPTDTQYF. The chain joins TRBV9 to TRBJ2-3; TRBD2 aligns across 8 bases. CDR1 is SGDLS and CDR2 is YYNGEE in the germline V gene. V was clipped by 6 bases and J by 2 bases; unmatched bases: 11. The CDR3 loop spans 16 amino acids.

This clone was detected only once. This chain links TRBV6-5 with TRBJ2-7; perhaps TRBD1 as D (5 bases). The CDR3 length is 13 residues. Germline V lookup: CDR1 MNHEY, CDR2 SVGAGI. Trimming removed 6 bases at V and 2 bases at J, with 11 bases between. For the CDR3, the DNA is TGTGCCAGCAGAGGCAGGGTGGCCTACGAGCAGTACTTC. It yields the protein CASRGRVAYEQYF.

The chain joins TRBV2 to TRBJ2-3, with 7 bases matching TRBD2. V dropped 4 bases and J dropped 4; count of bases not matched to a gene: 11. The CDR3 length is 16 residues. Germline CDR1 is SNHLY and CDR2 is FYNNEI. CDR3 coding DNA: TGTGCCAGCAGTGCCCTCCTGGGGGGAGGGGCAGATACGCAGTATTTT. The encoded protein is CASSALLGGGADTQYF. The full variable domain, with the rest looked up from reference TRBV2 and TRBJ2-3, is EPEVTQTPSHQVTQMGQEVILRCVPISNHLYFYWYRQILGQKVEFLVSFYNNEISEKSEIFDDQFSVERPDGSNFTLKIRSTKLEDSAMYFCASSALLGGGADTQYFGPGTRLTVL.

The chain links TRBV19 to TRBJ1-4; D is unclear. Germline CDR1 reads LNHDA; CDR2 reads SQIVND (reference sequence). The CDR3 length is 15 residues. V lost 6 bases to trimming and J lost 4 bases, with 15 bases between them. DNA of the CDR3: TGTGCCAGTAGCCCCTCGGACGGACTTAATGAAAAACTGTTTTTT. Translating gives CASSPSDGLNEKLFF. Full variable domain (missing parts from reference TRBV19 and TRBJ1-4): DGGITQSPKYLFRKEGQNVTLSCEQNLNHDAMYWYRQDPGQGLRLIYYSQIVNDFQKGDIAEGYSVSREKKESFPLTVTSAQKNPTAFYLCASSPSDGLNEKLFFGSGTQLSVL.

The chain joins TRBV28 to TRBJ2-1; TRBD1 aligns across 8 bases. The CDR3 has 16 residues. V gave up 5 bases and J gave up 3 bases; unmatched junction bases: 9. In germline, CDR1 is MDHEN, CDR2 SYDVKM. Here the CDR3 reads CASSRIRQGLYNEQFF. As DNA, the CDR3 is TGTGCCAGCAGTAGAATTCGACAGGGGCTCTACAATGAGCAGTTCTTC.

The chain uses TRBV29-1 and TRBJ2-7, with D perhaps matching TRBD2 (6 bases). This CDR3 comprises 12 residues. Between the trimmed V and J ends, which lost 5 bases and 5 bases, there was a span of 13 bases. Germline assignment: CDR1 SQVTM and CDR2 ANQGSEA. For the CDR3, the DNA is TGCAGCGTTAAAACGACTAGTAACGAGCAGTACTTC. As protein: CSVKTTSNEQYF.

The chain joins TRBV19 to TRBJ2-1; 7 bases match TRBD1. Germline V gene sequence: CDR1 LNHDA, CDR2 SQIVND (reference sequence). V dropped 2 bases and J dropped 7; count of bases not matched to a gene: 5. The CDR3 has 14 amino acids. Written as DNA, the CDR3 is TGTGCCAGTAGTATAAGGGGGCCTACTAATGAGCAGTTCTTC. Protein sequence: CASSIRGPTNEQFF. The entire variable domain, with the rest obtained from reference TRBV19 and TRBJ2-1, is as follows: DGGITQSPKYLFRKEGQNVTLSCEQNLNHDAMYWYRQDPGQGLRLIYYSQIVNDFQKGDIAEGYSVSREKKESFPLTVTSAQKNPTAFYLCASSIRGPTNEQFFGPGTRLTVL.

This clone came up once. V is TRBV28 and J is TRBJ2-5; 7 bases align to TRBD1. This CDR3 spans 16 amino acids. The V segment lost 3 bases and the J segment 5 bases; nucleotides outside the gene matches: 12. The germline V gene has CDR1 MDHEN and CDR2 SYDVKM. DNA of the CDR3: TGTGCCAGCAGTTTGACAGGGTTTAGGGATGGGGAGACCCAGTACTTC. This gives the protein CASSLTGFRDGETQYF. Together with reference TRBV28 and TRBJ2-5, the CDR3 gives the full variable domain: DVKVTQSSRYLVKRTGEKVFLECVQDMDHENMFWYRQDPGLGLRLIYFSYDVKMKEKGDIPEGYSVSREKKERFSLILESASTNQTSMYLCASSLTGFRDGETQYFGPGTRLLVL.

This clone was recorded once. The V gene is TRBV30, the J gene TRBJ1-6; D unclear. Trimming stripped 3 bases from V and 7 bases from J, with 10 bases between. Looked up from germline, CDR1 is GTSNPN and CDR2 is SVGIG (reference sequence). The CDR3 length is 13 residues. The CDR3: CAWRRRLNSPLHF. The CDR3 bases are TGTGCCTGGAGAAGGCGGCTAAATTCACCCCTCCACTTT.

J is TRBJ1-2 and V is TRBV9; 9 bases are a match to TRBD1. With 3 bases clipped from V and 7 bases from J, the junction kept 4 bases outside the gene matches. The CDR3 is made up of 13 amino acids. CDR1 SGDLS and CDR2 YYNGEE come from the germline V gene. The CDR3 nucleotides read TGTGCCAGCAGCGCTGGGACAGGGCTTGGCTACACCTTC. Translation gives CASSAGTGLGYTF.

The chain links TRBV12-3 or TRBV12-4 to TRBJ1-2, with 7 bases fitting TRBD1. This CDR3 is 11 amino acids long. J was trimmed by 8 bases and V by 5 bases; bases with no gene match: 2. The CDR3 nucleotides are TGTGCCAGCAGTACAGGGGTCGGCTACACCTTC. Protein product: CASSTGVGYTF.

J is TRBJ1-2 and V is TRBV7-2; D is unresolved. There are 16 residues in the CDR3. The V gene's germline CDR1 is SGHTA and CDR2 FQGNSA. Trimming took 2 bases from V and 1 from J, leaving 14 bases between them. The CDR3 nucleotides read TGTGCCAGCAGCTTAAGTGGAGGGAATCGTAACTATGGCTACACCTTC. Amino acids: CASSLSGGNRNYGYTF.

This rearrangement joins TRBV5-6 to TRBJ1-1, with D possibly being TRBD1 (6 bases). Trimming stripped 2 bases from V and 2 bases from J, with 7 bases between. The CDR3 extends over 13 amino acids. Per germline, CDR1 SGHDT and CDR2 YYEEEE. CDR3 region: CASSLGGNTEAFF. In nucleotides, the CDR3 is TGTGCCAGCAGCTTAGGGGGAAACACTGAAGCTTTCTTT.

This clone was counted a single time. The gene calls are TRBV28 and TRBJ2-7; D not certain. The CDR3 loop spans 14 amino acids. Germline lookup yields CDR1 MDHEN and CDR2 SYDVKM. Trimming stripped 6 bases from V and 5 bases from J, with 17 bases between. The CDR3 region has the DNA TGTGCCAGCAGGTCGTCAAAGGTTGGAGACGAGCAGTACTTC. Protein sequence: CASRSSKVGDEQYF.

The V call is TRBV6-5, the J call TRBJ2-7; 9 bases line up with TRBD1. This CDR3 has 13 residues. V dropped 8 bases and J dropped 6; count of bases not matched to a gene: 8. Germline CDR1 is MNHEY and CDR2 is SVGAGI. CDR3 nucleotides: TGTGCCAGCGGGGCACAGGGGGCGTTCGAGCAGTACTTC. Protein: CASGAQGAFEQYF.

The chain recombines TRBV5-1 with TRBJ1-3; a possible D gene is TRBD1 (6 bases). Trimming pared 0 bases from V and 2 bases from J, leaving 9 bases between. Germline loops: CDR1 SGHRS, CDR2 YFSETQ. The CDR3 is made up of 15 amino acids. This chain's CDR3 is CASSLAGETGNTIYF. CDR3 coding DNA: TGCGCCAGCAGCTTGGCAGGGGAAACTGGAAACACCATATATTTT.

The gene calls are TRBV11-2 and TRBJ1-6; D gene uncertain. Trimming took off 2 bases at V and 6 bases at J, with 11 bases between the two ends. The CDR3 runs to 15 residues. The germline V gene has CDR1 SGHAT and CDR2 FQNNGV. DNA for the CDR3: TGTGCCAGCAGCTTAAACCTGGCCTCTAATTCACCCCTCCACTTT. Protein: CASSLNLASNSPLHF.